These T cell receptor beta chains were read from a single sample in a study of T-cell memory formation after mild COVID-19. TCRdb re-called the 5' RACE reads with MiXCR, one entry per CDR3 protein. The table records about 130,000 distinct CDR3 sequences, about 15% of them present only once. Source material: PBMCs or a T cell subset sorted from them (not recorded which). The origin of the receptors is an adult woman who had mild COVID-19 (a few samples of this study predate the infection). Cell type and time point are not known. The CDR3 runs from the conserved cysteine through the conserved F or W. A D gene is named only where the DNA matches it firmly. Size is omitted from some rows. Given values are once, few, many or a class for expanded clones.

J: TRBJ1-1; size: NA; V: TRBV5-1; D: TRBD1; CDR3: CASSLGPGTGGAREAFF; DNA: TGCGCCAGCAGCTTGGGACCCGGGACAGGGGGCGCGCGGGAAGCTTTCTTT
J: TRBJ2-1; size: NA; V: TRBV14; D: NA; CDR3: CASSQDRTAGNEQFF; DNA: TGTGCCAGCAGCCAAGATAGGACAGCTGGGAATGAGCAGTTCTTC
J: TRBJ2-7; size: many; V: TRBV29-1; D: TRBD1; CDR3: CSAGRGQGDGEQYF; DNA: TGCAGCGCCGGCAGGGGACAGGGGGATGGCGAGCAGTACTTC
J: TRBJ2-7; size: NA; V: TRBV29-1; D: TRBD1; CDR3: CSAGGQGREYF; DNA: TGCAGCGCCGGTGGACAGGGGAGGGAGTACTTC
J: TRBJ2-5; size: NA; V: TRBV7-9; D: NA; CDR3: CASEAGITQETQYF; DNA: TGTGCCAGCGAGGCGGGGATTACCCAAGAGACCCAGTACTTC
J: TRBJ1-2; size: NA; V: TRBV9; D: NA; CDR3: CASSVGSESFGGYTF; DNA: TGTGCCAGCAGCGTAGGGAGTGAGTCTTTTGGTGGCTACACCTTC
J: TRBJ2-1; size: NA; V: TRBV7-6; D: NA; CDR3: CASSLVGDSYNEQFF; DNA: TGTGCCAGCAGCTTAGTGGGGGACTCCTACAATGAGCAGTTCTTC
J: TRBJ2-7; size: NA; V: TRBV5-1; D: NA; CDR3: CASSVSGFEQYF; DNA: TGCGCCAGCAGCGTATCAGGGTTCGAGCAGTACTTC
J: TRBJ2-3; size: few; V: TRBV4-2; D: NA; CDR3: CASSLVVAVDTQYF; DNA: TGTGCCAGCAGCCTCGTCGTCGCCGTGGATACGCAGTATTTT
J: TRBJ1-2; size: few; V: TRBV7-9; D: NA; CDR3: CASSPLGGSGYTF; DNA: TGTGCCAGCAGCCCTCTCGGGGGCAGCGGCTACACCTTC
J: TRBJ2-6; size: NA; V: TRBV4-2; D: TRBD1; CDR3: CASSQAARDSKSGANVLTF; DNA: TGTGCCAGCAGCCAAGCGGCCAGGGACAGCAAATCTGGGGCCAACGTCCTGACTTTC
J: TRBJ2-1; size: many; V: TRBV5-6; D: TRBD1; CDR3: CASSLRDRASEQFF; DNA: TGTGCCAGCAGCTTGCGGGACAGGGCTAGTGAGCAGTTCTTC
J: TRBJ1-2; size: NA; V: TRBV5-5; D: NA; CDR3: CASRGWDGYLEGYTF; DNA: TGTGCCAGCAGGGGTTGGGACGGATACCTGGAGGGCTACACCTTC
J: TRBJ1-2; size: NA; V: TRBV12-3/TRBV12-4; D: NA; CDR3: CASSSGALDYGYTF; DNA: TGTGCCAGCAGTTCCGGGGCGCTTGACTATGGCTACACCTTC
J: TRBJ1-2; size: NA; V: TRBV5-1; D: NA; CDR3: CASSGEGGYTF; DNA: TGCGCCAGCAGCGGCGAGGGGGGCTACACCTTC
J: TRBJ2-1; size: NA; V: TRBV6-2/TRBV6-3; D: NA; CDR3: CASSGLRNNEQFF; DNA: TGTGCCAGCAGTGGATTGAGGAACAATGAGCAGTTCTTC
J: TRBJ2-1; size: NA; V: TRBV18; D: NA; CDR3: CASSQGPSSYNEQFF; DNA: TGTGCCAGCTCACAGGGGCCGAGCTCCTACAATGAGCAGTTCTTC
J: TRBJ2-7; size: NA; V: TRBV5-4; D: TRBD2; CDR3: CASSPPSGVPHEQYF; DNA: TGTGCCAGCAGCCCCCCTAGCGGGGTCCCCCACGAGCAGTACTTC
J: TRBJ1-5; size: NA; V: TRBV12-3/TRBV12-4; D: NA; CDR3: CASRDRAPGPKHF; DNA: TGTGCCAGCAGGGACCGAGCCCCTGGGCCCAAGCATTTT